These 8 T cell receptor beta chains came from one sample sequenced in a study of blood T cells in healthy people across ages. A second PCR of 7 to 11 cycles used a sample-barcoded 5' primer and a J-beta primer mix. One entry per CDR3 protein results from TCRdb running MiXCR on the 5' RACE reads. The sample has about 630,000 distinct CDR3 sequences; 21% are singletons. Sequenced input: blood. These receptors originate from a man between 65 and 80 years old in good health.

There are a few counts of this clonotype. V is TRBV18 and J is TRBJ2-5; 11 nucleotides line up with TRBD2. The J call may be incorrect, as the DNA end agrees better with TRBJ2-1. Per germline, CDR1 KGHSH and CDR2 LQKENI. The CDR3 length is 16 residues. Here the CDR3 DNA reads TGTGCCAGCTCACCGATAGCGGGAGGGCAATACAATGAGCAGTTCTTC. Translation gives CASSPIAGGQYNEQFF.

The rearrangement uses TRBV12-3 or TRBV12-4 and TRBJ1-1, with D perhaps matching TRBD1 (6 bases). V gave up 5 bases and J gave up 10 bases, with 17 bases separating them. The CDR3 extends over 13 amino acids. The CDR3 DNA is TGTGCCAGCAGTCAAAGACAGGCAAGCGGAGCTTTCTTT. Translating it yields CASSQRQASGAFF.

In this sample, this clonotype turned up a few times. The rearrangement links TRBV20-1 to TRBJ2-5; 10 bases fit TRBD2. The closer fit of TRBJ2-7 to the DNA end suggests the J call may be wrong. CDR1 is DFQATT, CDR2 SNEGSKA, per germline (reference sequence). The CDR3 loop spans 15 amino acids. The CDR3 bases are TGCAGTGCTAACCGGCTAGCGGGAGAAAAGAACGAGCAGTACTTC. Amino acid sequence: CSANRLAGEKNEQYF.

V is TRBV20-1 and J is TRBJ2-7; 8 bases map to TRBD1. CDR1 and CDR2 (germline): DFQATT, SNEGSKA (reference sequence). CDR3 length equals 14 residues. Losses at the gene ends were 2 bases for V and 5 bases for J; bases not matched to a gene: 8. In DNA form, the CDR3 reads TGCAGTGCTAGATCGCAGGGGGCCGCCCACGAGCAGTACTTC. It encodes CSARSQGAAHEQYF.

For this clonotype: A much larger clone differs by one base, so this may be a read error. The chain couples TRBV28 to TRBJ2-1; 8 positions agree with TRBD1. Looked up from germline, CDR1 is MDHEN and CDR2 is SYDVKM. This CDR3 contains 16 residues. The CDR3 loop is CASSPIRDRIYNAQFF. The CDR3, as DNA: TGTGCCAGCAGCCCGATCCGGGACAGGATCTACAATGCGCAGTTCTTC.

For this clonotype: Because it lacks the conserved phenylalanine or tryptophan at the end, this CDR3 is likely a read error. The chain employs TRBV5-1 and TRBJ2-1, with 9 bases matching TRBD2. The CDR3 loop spans 15 amino acids. J gave up 5 bases and V 4 bases, and 7 bases lay outside the gene matches. Germline loops: CDR1 SGHRS, CDR2 YFSETQ. The CDR3 DNA reads TGCGCCAGCAGCCGTTTAGCGGGAGCCGACAATGAGCAGTTCCTC. Its translation: CASSRLAGADNEQFL.

The chain joins TRBV20-1 to TRBJ2-5; TRBD2 matches at 10 bases. Germline V gene lookup returns CDR1 DFQATT and CDR2 SNEGSKA (reference sequence). The CDR3 is 15 residues long. With V trimmed by 5 bases and J by 5 bases, 11 bases remained unmatched. The CDR3 spells CSARPLAGVGETQYF. DNA of the CDR3: TGCAGTGCTCGCCCCCTAGCGGGGGTAGGGGAGACCCAGTACTTC.

The chain joins TRBV20-1 to TRBJ2-7; TRBD2 matches 10 bases. CDR1 and CDR2 (germline): DFQATT, SNEGSKA (reference sequence). V dropped 1 base and J dropped 3; count of bases not matched to a gene: 6. The CDR3 extends over 15 amino acids. In DNA form, the CDR3 reads TGCAGTGCTAGAGCCTCTAGCGGGAGTATCTACGAGCAGTACTTC. Translated: CSARASSGSIYEQYF.